These T cell receptor beta chains were read from a single sample in a study of T-cell memory formation after mild COVID-19. Via MiXCR, TCRdb re-called the 5' RACE reads, giving one row per CDR3 protein. The data show 200,000 to 300,000 distinct CDR3 sequences, with approximately 15% seen just once and under 25% held by the top ten. The sample taken for sequencing was PBMCs or a T cell subset sorted from them (not recorded which). Source of these receptors: a man aged 18-30 years who had mild COVID-19 (a few samples of this study predate the infection). Cell type and time point are not known. Both conserved end residues are trimmed from each CDR3. Expanded clones get a size class; other rows say once, few or many, or leave the size out.

clone_size v_call cdr3_aa
- TRBV24-1 ATSDPDRENTQY
many TRBV9 ASSPRLAGGPVEQF
few TRBV18 ASLELDRGAEGYT
- TRBV6-5 ASSYARLEETQY
- TRBV29-1 SVGGRTGAETQY
- TRBV5-1 ASSLFGAPGELF
- TRBV7-3 ASSTTARDGYT
few TRBV29-1 SVEEVRGNGYT
- TRBV6-2/TRBV6-3 ASSYSAGTTEAF
few TRBV5-1 ASRKGTDSNQPQH
- TRBV6-2/TRBV6-3 ASSFFGPYNEQF
few TRBV5-1 ASSYLTSGSGANVLT
few TRBV9 ASSAGQVPDTQY
few TRBV5-1 ASSLRGTSTDTQY
- TRBV7-2 ASSPLARYEQY
- TRBV6-6 ASTWGASSYEQY